What follows are 7 T cell receptor beta chains derived from one specimen sequenced in a study of blood T cell repertoires in COVID-19. Repertoires were generated with immunoSEQ multiplex PCR, while TCRdb's copy carries only in-frame clones and drops some. The data contain around 230,000 clones, roughly 84% of them singletons. Sequencing input: peripheral blood. The source is a man aged 40-49 years with acute or convalescent COVID-19.

This clone was found a few times. J is TRBJ1-4 and V is TRBV10-3; 11 bases align to TRBD1. The germline V gene has CDR1 ENHRY and CDR2 SYGVKD. The CDR3 covers 14 residues. Trimming at V came to 10 bases and at J to 6 bases, leaving 7 bases not matched to a gene. The CDR3 is CASGQGATYEKLFF. In DNA form, the CDR3 reads TGTGCCAGCGGACAGGGGGCTACCTATGAAAAACTGTTTTTT.

The V and J genes are TRBV5-1 and TRBJ2-1, with 10 bases fitting TRBD2. The J segment lost 6 bases and the V segment lost 0 bases, leaving 6 bases of the junction unmatched. Germline V gene data show CDR1 as SGHRS and CDR2 as YFSETQ. CDR3 length: 16 amino acids. The CDR3 DNA sequence: TGCGCCAGCAGCTTGGGTACACTAGCGGGAATCAATGAGCAGTTCTTC. Amino acids: CASSLGTLAGINEQFF.

This chain joins TRBV14 and TRBJ2-2, with TRBD1 identical over 7 bases. CDR3 length: 16 amino acids. Germline assignment: CDR1 SGHDN and CDR2 FVKESK. After removal of 7 bases from V and 3 bases from J, the junction contained 11 bases not matched to a gene. This CDR3 reads CASMSPDRTDTGELFF. In DNA, the CDR3 is TGTGCCAGCATGTCCCCGGACAGGACCGACACCGGGGAGCTGTTTTTT.

The chain links TRBV5-1 to TRBJ1-1; TRBD1 aligns across 9 bases. Germline lookup yields CDR1 SGHRS and CDR2 YFSETQ. Unmatched junction bases numbered 10, after V lost 4 bases and J lost 6 bases. The CDR3 consists of 15 residues. This CDR3 reads CASSERQGEFAEAFF. The CDR3 DNA is TGCGCCAGCAGCGAAAGACAGGGGGAGTTCGCTGAAGCTTTCTTT.

In its sample, this clone was seen a few times. The CDR3 DNA reads as TGTGCCAGCAGTTGGGGCAGGGAAGAGACCCAGTACTTC. It specifies CASSWGREETQYF. The rearrangement links TRBV27 to TRBJ2-5, with D possibly matching TRBD1 (5 bases). This CDR3 contains 13 residues. Germline CDR1 reads MNHEY; CDR2 reads SMNVEV (reference sequence). Between the trimmed V and J ends, which lost 4 bases and 3 bases, there was a span of 9 bases.

The V gene is TRBV29-1, the J gene TRBJ2-7; 12 bases fit TRBD2. The CDR3 runs 16 residues. With V trimmed by 0 bases and J by 7 bases, 10 bases remained unmatched. CDR1 SQVTM and CDR2 ANQGSEA come from the germline V gene. The CDR3 sequence: CSVEDIETSGSREQYF. CDR3 DNA sequence: TGCAGCGTTGAAGATATCGAGACTAGCGGGAGCCGGGAGCAGTACTTC.

This clone was seen a few times. The chain employs TRBV18 and TRBJ2-4; unclear D gene. The CDR3 is 12 amino acids. Germline lookup yields CDR1 KGHSH and CDR2 LQKENI. With 4 bases removed from V and 3 bases from J, the gap between germline ends came to 4 bases. DNA for the CDR3: TGTGCCAGCTCACTTAACAAAAACATTCAGTACTTC. This sequence encodes CASSLNKNIQYF.